A single sample is the source of the 5 T cell receptor beta chains below, sequenced in a study of blood T cell repertoires in COVID-19. Some clones are missing from TCRdb's copy, which holds only in-frame ones; the method was immunoSEQ multiplex PCR. The table records about 110,000 clones, about two thirds of them present only once. Sequenced input: peripheral blood. The source is a middle-aged woman with acute or convalescent COVID-19.

J is TRBJ1-3 and V is TRBV21-1; the table's D call of TRBD1 was not tested on the DNA. TRBV21-1 is an annotated pseudogene. The length of the CDR3 is 22 residues. This chain's CDR3 is CASSKRSGGQASWRGSGNTIYF. CDR3 nucleotides: TGTGCCAGCAGCAAACGGTCAGGGGGACAGGCCTCCTGGCGTGGATCTGGAAACACCATATATTTT.

This clone has a handful of counts. The J gene is TRBJ2-3, the V gene TRBV29-1; 8 nucleotides align to TRBD2. The ends lost 7 bases at V and 6 bases at J; junction bases unmatched: 9. Germline assignment: CDR1 SQVTM and CDR2 ANQGSEA. The CDR3 consists of 13 residues. The CDR3 reads CSAAGGARDTQYF. Written as DNA, the CDR3 is TGCAGCGCTGCCGGGGGGGCTAGGGATACGCAGTATTTT.

This CDR3 is CSVAQDSNQPQHF. As DNA, the CDR3 is TGCAGCGTTGCACAAGATAGCAATCAGCCCCAGCATTTT. The chain combines TRBV29-1 with TRBJ1-5; D is unclear. The V end lost 4 bases, the J end lost 0 bases, and 7 bases lay between the germline ends. The germline V gene encodes CDR1 SQVTM and CDR2 ANQGSEA. The CDR3 runs to 13 residues. Based on the CDR3 plus reference TRBV29-1 and TRBJ1-5, the full variable domain is SAVISQKPSRDICQRGTSLTIQCQVDSQVTMMFWYRQQPGQSLTLIATANQGSEATYESGFVIDKFPISRPNLTFSTLTVSNMSPEDSSIYLCSVAQDSNQPQHFGDGTRLSIL.

This chain links TRBV18 with TRBJ1-6, with D possibly being TRBD1 (5 bases). V lost 5 bases to trimming and J lost 0 bases, with 20 bases between them. CDR1 and CDR2 from the germline V gene are KGHSH and LQKENI. The CDR3 runs 19 residues. Here the CDR3 DNA reads TGTGCCAGCTCAAAGGACATCCTCGAATTGAGCTCCTATAATTCACCCCTCCACTTT. This translates into CASSKDILELSSYNSPLHF.

This clone turned up a few times. The chain carries TRBV3-1 (or the pseudogene TRBV3-2) and TRBJ1-4; 7 nucleotides line up with TRBD1. Germline lookup yields CDR1 LGHDT and CDR2 YNNKEL (reference sequence). CDR3 length equals 15 residues. V lost 4 bases, J lost 5 bases, and 7 bases stayed unmatched. CDR3 bases: TGTGCCAGCAGCCCAGCAGGACAGGAGAATGAAAAACTGTTTTTT. Residues: CASSPAGQENEKLFF.